This T cell receptor beta chain was found in a study of siplizumab effects on memory and regulatory T cells. This CDR3 is 12 amino acids long. A word on this clone: One junction end disagrees with the germline gene, perhaps due to a read error.

The protocol was immunoSEQ multiplex PCR, while the TCRdb copy is restricted to in-frame clones and leaves out a portion. This repertoire shows under 70,000 clones, roughly 85% found once; its top ten account for over 0.4%. This TCR derives from a human donor in good health. The rearrangement uses TRBV5-7 and TRBJ1-1; D uncertain. TRBV5-7 is an ORF; its function is uncertain. The material sequenced was memory CD4+ T cells sorted from blood. The CDR3, as DNA: TGTGCCAGCAGCTTATTGACGACCGAACACCGCTTT. As protein: CASSLLTTEHRF.